This T cell receptor (beta chain) was identified in a study of blood T cell repertoires in COVID-19. Overall study: The origin of the acute and convalescent COVID-19 samples was the United States, Italy and Spain. T cells, B-cell-depleted T cells, or PBMCs provided the cDNA or gDNA that served as material.

In germline, CDR1 is SGHRS, CDR2 YFSETQ. With 0 bases removed from V and 7 bases from J, the gap between germline ends came to 11 bases. The CDR3 contains 15 residues. Original processing notes: Reference gene primer amplification gave nucleated cell count estimates. Sequenced by immunoSEQ multiplex PCR; TCRdb stores in-frame clones only, minus some. V, J and clone size were drawn from that table, and D and trimming were deduced from the DNA. Among about 50,000 clones, over 70% were seen once, and the ten largest hold 15%. This clonotype was obtained from a human donor in a cohort sampled during active COVID-19. Sequenced sample: peripheral blood. The rearrangement links TRBV5-1 to TRBJ1-6; no firm D call. In nucleotides, the CDR3 is TGCGCCAGCAGCTTGGCCAGTGCCCTCAATTCACCCCTCCACTTT. Translated, it gives CASSLASALNSPLHF.